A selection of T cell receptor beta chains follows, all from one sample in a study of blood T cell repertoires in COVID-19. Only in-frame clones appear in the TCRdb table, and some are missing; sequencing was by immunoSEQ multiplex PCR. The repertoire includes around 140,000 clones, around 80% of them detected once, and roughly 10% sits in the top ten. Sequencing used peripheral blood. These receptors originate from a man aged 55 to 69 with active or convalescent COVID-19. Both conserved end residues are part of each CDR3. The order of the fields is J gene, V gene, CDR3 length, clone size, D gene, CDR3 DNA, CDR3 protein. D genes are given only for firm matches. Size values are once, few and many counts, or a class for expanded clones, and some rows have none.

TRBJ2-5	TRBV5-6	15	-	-	TGTGCCAGCAGCTTGGCCTCAGGGATAGGAGAGACCCAGTACTTC	CASSLASGIGETQYF
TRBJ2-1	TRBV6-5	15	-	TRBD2	TGTGCCAGCAGTTACAATAGCGGGAGTTACAATGAGCAGTTCTTC	CASSYNSGSYNEQFF
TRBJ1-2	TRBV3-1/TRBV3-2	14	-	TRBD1	TGTGCCAGCAGCTTACTAACACAGGGGAATGGCTACACCTTC	CASSLLTQGNGYTF
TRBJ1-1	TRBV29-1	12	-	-	TGCAGCGTTGACAGGGTAGACACTGAAGCTTTCTTT	CSVDRVDTEAFF
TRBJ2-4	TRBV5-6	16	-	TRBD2	TGTGCCAGCAGCTTGGGTAGCGGGGGGACCAAAAACATTCAGTACTTC	CASSLGSGGTKNIQYF
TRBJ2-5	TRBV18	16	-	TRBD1	TGTGCCAGCTCACCGATAAAACAGGGGGCGCATGAGACCCAGTACTTC	CASSPIKQGAHETQYF
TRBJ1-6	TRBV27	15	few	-	TGTGCCAGCAGTTGGTTGACAGCACCTAATTCACCCCTCCACTTT	CASSWLTAPNSPLHF
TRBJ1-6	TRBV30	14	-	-	TGTGCCTGGACCGGGGATGTAGGGAATTCACCCCTCCACTTT	CAWTGDVGNSPLHF
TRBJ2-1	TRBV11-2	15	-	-	TGTGCCAGCAGCTTAGATCCCCCAGGGGACAATGAGCAGTTCTTC	CASSLDPPGDNEQFF
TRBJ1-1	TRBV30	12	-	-	TGTGCCTGGTCCAGGAGGGACACTGAAGCTTTCTTT	CAWSRRDTEAFF
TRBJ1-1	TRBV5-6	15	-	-	TGTGCCAGCAGAAACAGGGTTACAATGAACACTGAAGCTTTCTTT	CASRNRVTMNTEAFF
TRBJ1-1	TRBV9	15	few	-	TGTGCCAGCAGCACCACTCCAGGGCAGGACACTGAAGCTTTCTTT	CASSTTPGQDTEAFF
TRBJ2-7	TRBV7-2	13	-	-	TGTGCCAGCAGCCGGGAGCCCTCCTACGAGCAGTACTTC	CASSREPSYEQYF
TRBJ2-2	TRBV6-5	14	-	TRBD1	TGTGCCAGCAGACTAGACAGGGACACCGGGGAGCTGTTTTTT	CASRLDRDTGELFF
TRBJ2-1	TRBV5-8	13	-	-	TGTGCCAGCAGCAAGACATTTTACAATGAGCAGTTCTTC	CASSKTFYNEQFF
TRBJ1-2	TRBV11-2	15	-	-	TGTGCCAGCAGCCCAGCCGGACAGACCTACTATGGCTACACCTTC	CASSPAGQTYYGYTF
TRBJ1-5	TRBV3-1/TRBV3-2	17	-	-	TGTGCCAGCAGCCAAGATACAAGTGGAGTACGGAATCAGCCCCAGCATTTT	CASSQDTSGVRNQPQHF
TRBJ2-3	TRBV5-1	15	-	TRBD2	TGCGCCAGCAGCTTTACTGCGGGGGGCCCAGATACGCAGTATTTT	CASSFTAGGPDTQYF
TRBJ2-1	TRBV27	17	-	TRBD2	TGTGCCAGCAGTTTACAAGGTAGCGGGAGGGATTACAATGAGCAGTTCTTC	CASSLQGSGRDYNEQFF
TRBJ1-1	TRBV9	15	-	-	TGTGCCAGCAGCGTAGCTCCGGGGATGACGACTGAAGCTTTCTTT	CASSVAPGMTTEAFF
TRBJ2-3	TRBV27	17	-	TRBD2	TGTGCCAGCAGTCCCCGGACTAGCGGGGCTAGCACAGATACGCAGTATTTT	CASSPRTSGASTDTQYF
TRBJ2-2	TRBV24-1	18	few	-	TGTGCCACCAGTGATTTAAAGTCCCCAACGGGTCCCACCGGGGAGCTGTTTTTT	CATSDLKSPTGPTGELFF
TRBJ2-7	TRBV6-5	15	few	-	TGTGCCAGCAGTTACTCCGGGGGTGCGTCCTACGAGCAGTACTTC	CASSYSGGASYEQYF
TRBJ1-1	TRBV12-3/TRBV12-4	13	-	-	TGTGCCAGCAGTTTAGGGGCGAACACTGAAGCTTTCTTT	CASSLGANTEAFF
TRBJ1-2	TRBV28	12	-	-	TGTGCCAGCAGTTACAGGGTCGATGGCTACACCTTC	CASSYRVDGYTF
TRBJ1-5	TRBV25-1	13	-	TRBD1	TGTGCCAGCGTAGGGACAGGCAATCAGCCCCAGCATTTT	CASVGTGNQPQHF
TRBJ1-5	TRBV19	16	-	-	TGTGCCAGTAGTATAGAGAGGCAGTTTAGCAATCAGCCCCAGCATTTT	CASSIERQFSNQPQHF
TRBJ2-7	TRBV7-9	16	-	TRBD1	TGTGCCAGCAGCTTGGACAGGCAATTGATGTCCTACGAGCAGTACTTC	CASSLDRQLMSYEQYF
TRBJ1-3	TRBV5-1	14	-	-	TGCGCCAGCAGCTTGACAGCCTCTGGAAACACCATATATTTT	CASSLTASGNTIYF
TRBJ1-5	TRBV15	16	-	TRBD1	TGTGCCACCAGCAGAGATCCGGGCCAGGGGGTTCGGCCCCAGCATTTT	CATSRDPGQGVRPQHF
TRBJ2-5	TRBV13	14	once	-	TGTGCCAGCAGCTCCCGGACTGTCCAAGAGACCCAGTACTTC	CASSSRTVQETQYF
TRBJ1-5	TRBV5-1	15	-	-	TGCGCCAGCAGCTTGGAATCATCCAGCAATCAGCCCCAGCATTTT	CASSLESSSNQPQHF
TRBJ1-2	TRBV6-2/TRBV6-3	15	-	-	TGTGCCAGCAGCTCTGGGACACGATTTAACTATGGCTACACCTTC	CASSSGTRFNYGYTF
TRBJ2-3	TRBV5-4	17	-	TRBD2	TGTGCCAGCAGCCCCCCGGGTAGCGGGGGGGGTGCAGATACGCAGTATTTT	CASSPPGSGGGADTQYF
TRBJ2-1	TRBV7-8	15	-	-	TGTGCCAGCAGCCGAGACAGATCCTCCTACAATGAGCAGTTCTTC	CASSRDRSSYNEQFF
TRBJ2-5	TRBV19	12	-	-	TGTGCCACCTGCGGGCAGACGGAGACCCAGTACTTC	CATCGQTETQYF
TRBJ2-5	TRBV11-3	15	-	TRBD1	TGTGCCAGCAGCTTCGGGACAGCCCAATGGGAGACCCAGTACTTC	CASSFGTAQWETQYF
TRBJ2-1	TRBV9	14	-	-	TGTGCCAGCAGCGTAGCGACTAGTATTTGGGAGCAGTTCTTC	CASSVATSIWEQFF
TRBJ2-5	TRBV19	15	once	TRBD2	TGTGCCAGTAGTACCCTAGCGGGGATCCAAGAGACCCAGTACTTC	CASSTLAGIQETQYF
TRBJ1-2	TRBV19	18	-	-	TGTGCCAGTAGTATCAAAATTTTAGGGGCAGGGACTAACTATGGCTACACCTTC	CASSIKILGAGTNYGYTF
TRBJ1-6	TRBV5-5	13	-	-	TGTGCCAGCAGCTTGTTATTCAATTCACCCCTCCACTTT	CASSLLFNSPLHF
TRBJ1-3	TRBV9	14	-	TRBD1	TGTGCCAGCAGCGTAGGAGGGACAGTAAATACCATATATTTT	CASSVGGTVNTIYF
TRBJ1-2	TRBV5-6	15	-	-	TGTGCCAGCACCCCGGGAGGACTAGCTAACTATGGCTACACCTTC	CASTPGGLANYGYTF
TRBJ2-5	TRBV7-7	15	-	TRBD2	TGTGCTAGCAGCTTGGTAGCGGGGGGTGTAGAGACCCAGTACTTC	CASSLVAGGVETQYF
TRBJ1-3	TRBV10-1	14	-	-	TGCGCCAGCAGTGAAGGGGGCTCTGGAAACACCATATATTTT	CASSEGGSGNTIYF
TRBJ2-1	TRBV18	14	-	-	TGTGCCAGCTCACCCGGAACGGGGGTAGATGAGCAGTTCTTC	CASSPGTGVDEQFF
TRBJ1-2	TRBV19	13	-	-	TGTGCCAGTAGTCCGACAGATAACTATGGCTACACCTTC	CASSPTDNYGYTF
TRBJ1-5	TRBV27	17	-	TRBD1	TGTGCCAGCAGTAAGGGACAGGGAAGAAGGGGCAATCAGCCCCAGCATTTT	CASSKGQGRRGNQPQHF
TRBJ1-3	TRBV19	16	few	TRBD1	TGTGCCAGTCGAGGGACGGGACAGGCATCTGGAAACACCATATATTTT	CASRGTGQASGNTIYF
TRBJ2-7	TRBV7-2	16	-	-	TGTGCCAGCAGCTTAGAGTTGGCTAGTGTTCGGTACGAGCAGTACTTC	CASSLELASVRYEQYF
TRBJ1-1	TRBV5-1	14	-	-	TGCGCCAGCAGCTTATCAGGGATTTCCACTGAAGCTTTCTTT	CASSLSGISTEAFF
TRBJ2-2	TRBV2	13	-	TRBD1	TGTGCCAGATCAACAGGGGCGACCGGGGAGCTGTTTTTT	CARSTGATGELFF
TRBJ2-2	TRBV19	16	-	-	TGTGCCAGTAGTATCCCCCACAAACTACAAAACGGGGAGCTGTTTTTT	CASSIPHKLQNGELFF